This record covers a single TCR beta chain. This entry belongs to a study of blood T cell repertoires in COVID-19. The wider study: Both acute and convalescent COVID-19 samples were obtained from the United States, Italy and Spain. PBMCs, B-cell-depleted T cells, or T cells provided the cDNA or gDNA that made up the material.

Germline values: CDR1 SGHRS, CDR2 YFSETQ. Trimming removed 1 base at V and 4 bases at J, with 10 bases between. There are 14 residues in the CDR3. The authors' processing: Amplification with reference gene primers provided the estimates of nucleated cell counts. Only in-frame clones appear in the TCRdb table, and some are missing; sequencing was by immunoSEQ multiplex PCR. Clonal size and the V and J genes are those of that table, whereas D and trimming came from the DNA. The sample holds about 35,000 clones, 81% seen once. Sequenced material: peripheral blood. The chain combines TRBV5-1 with TRBJ2-3; D possibly corresponds to TRBD2 (6 bases). The TCR comes from a human donor in a cohort sampled during active or convalescent COVID-19. The donor label of this sample is uncertain. Written as DNA, the CDR3 is TGCGCCAGCAGCTTGAGGAGGGCGGCAGATACGCAGTATTTT. Its protein is CASSLRRAADTQYF.